This passage covers 10 T cell receptor beta chains from one sample sequenced in a study of blood T cell repertoires in COVID-19. The data were produced by immunoSEQ multiplex PCR, yet TCRdb's version contains in-frame clones alone and is incomplete. This sample yields around 400,000 clones, of which around 87% are seen a single time; under 3% belongs to the top ten. What was sequenced was peripheral blood. Receptor source: a woman aged 55-69 years with COVID-19, enrolled during active disease.

This sequence joins TRBV5-8 and TRBJ1-5; no clear D gene. The CDR3 runs 12 residues. The V end lost 4 bases, the J end lost 5 bases, and 7 bases lay between the germline ends. Germline V gives CDR1 SGHTS, CDR2 YDEGEE. The CDR3 loop is CASSPYYQPQHF. The DNA of the CDR3 is TGTGCCAGCAGCCCCTACTATCAGCCCCAGCATTTT.

The chain recombines TRBV19 with TRBJ2-7; 7 nucleotides match TRBD1. The CDR3 contains 14 residues. CDR1 and CDR2 from the germline V gene are LNHDA and SQIVND (reference sequence). The V and J ends lost 3 bases and 5 bases, in that order; junction bases with no gene match: 7. The CDR3 sequence is CASSIDRVGHEQYF. CDR3 sequence (DNA): TGTGCCAGTAGTATCGACAGGGTCGGGCACGAGCAGTACTTC.

In this sample, this clone turned up a few times. The chain couples TRBV5-4 to TRBJ1-2, with TRBD1 identical over 8 bases. Germline CDR1 is SGHNT and CDR2 is YYREEE (reference sequence). Germline trimming cut 4 bases from V and 3 bases from J; bases unmatched to any gene: 2. The CDR3 runs 13 residues. This chain's CDR3 is CASSAQGDYGYTF. The CDR3 DNA is TGTGCCAGCAGCGCACAGGGGGACTATGGCTACACCTTC.

Only a few counts were recorded for this clone. The rearrangement joins TRBV19 to TRBJ1-2; the match to TRBD1 covers 9 bases. The CDR3 has 14 amino acids. After removal of 5 bases from V and 5 bases from J, the junction contained 6 bases not matched to a gene. The V gene's germline CDR1 is LNHDA and CDR2 SQIVND (reference sequence). Here the CDR3 DNA reads TGTGCCAGTAGTTTTACAGGGGGCGGGTATGGCTACACCTTC. Translating it yields CASSFTGGGYGYTF.

This rearrangement joins TRBV6-5 to TRBJ1-1, with D hard to call. CDR3 length equals 15 residues. CDR1 is MNHEY and CDR2 is SVGAGI in the germline V gene. Trimming removed 2 bases from V and 3 bases from J, with 13 bases in between. The CDR3 spells CASSYILGLYTEAFF. CDR3 in DNA: TGTGCCAGCAGTTACATCCTTGGGCTTTACACTGAAGCTTTCTTT.

The chain carries TRBV3-1 (or the pseudogene TRBV3-2) and TRBJ1-1, with 8 bases lining up with TRBD1. This CDR3 is 12 amino acids long. V gave up 3 bases and J gave up 7 bases; unmatched junction bases: 1. Germline V CDR1 and CDR2: LGHDT, YNNKEL (reference sequence). The CDR3 region is CASSHRGLEAFF. For the CDR3, the DNA is TGTGCCAGCAGCCACAGGGGGCTTGAAGCTTTCTTT.

This clone was observed once. The rearrangement links TRBV2 to TRBJ1-4; D call uncertain. Germline lookup yields CDR1 SNHLY and CDR2 FYNNEI. V lost 6 bases to trimming and J lost 3 bases, with 14 bases between them. This CDR3 region has 15 residues. CDR3 bases: TGTGCCAGCAGCGCACTTCTCGAGGCTAATGAAAAACTGTTTTTT. As protein: CASSALLEANEKLFF.

The chain has TRBV6-1 and TRBJ2-1; 7 bases are a match to TRBD1. V gave up 1 base and J gave up 6 bases; unmatched junction bases: 12. The CDR3 contains 17 residues. In germline, CDR1 is MNHNS, CDR2 SASEGT. The CDR3 coding sequence is TGTGCCAGCAGTGAAGGGCTGAGGGGGCAGGCCTCCAATGAGCAGTTCTTC. It is translated as CASSEGLRGQASNEQFF.

The chain recombines TRBV28 with TRBJ1-3; D remains unclear. There are 10 residues in the CDR3. V was shortened by 9 bases and J by 4 bases, with 4 bases between the two germline ends. Germline V CDR1 and CDR2: MDHEN, SYDVKM. The CDR3 loop reads CASKGNTIYF. CDR3 coding DNA: TGTGCCAGTAAAGGAAACACCATATATTTT.

The chain carries TRBV2 and TRBJ1-5, with 8 nucleotides matching TRBD1. Trimming removed 1 base from V and 4 bases from J; junction bases left unmatched: 0. From germline, CDR1 is SNHLY and CDR2 FYNNEI. The CDR3 runs to 14 residues. The CDR3 is CASSEGQGNQPQHF. The DNA for the CDR3 is TGTGCCAGCAGTGAAGGACAGGGGAATCAGCCCCAGCATTTT.